A single sample gave rise to the 14 T cell receptor beta chains below, sequenced in a study of cytomegalovirus exposure and HLA in healthy donors. The repertoire was sequenced with immunoSEQ multiplex PCR; TCRdb's copy has only in-frame clones and lacks some. The repertoire includes roughly 220,000 clones, 75% to 95% of them detected once, and 1% to 1.2% sits in the top ten. The specimen was PBMCs. The receptors come from a woman aged 18-35 years in good health and CMV-seronegative.

The chain links TRBV15 to TRBJ1-1, with D unresolved. The germline gives CDR1 LNHNV, CDR2 YYDKDF (reference sequence). The CDR3 runs 14 residues. Deletions cut 5 bases from V and 1 base from J, with 11 bases between. The CDR3 nucleotides are TGTGCCACCAGCCTAATGAGGTCGAACACTGAAGCTTTCTTT. This sequence encodes CATSLMRSNTEAFF.

This sequence joins TRBV5-4 and TRBJ2-3; the D gene is possibly TRBD1 (6 bases). Looked up from germline, CDR1 is SGHNT and CDR2 is YYREEE (reference sequence). Trimming took off 4 bases at V and 3 bases at J, with 15 bases between the two ends. The length of the CDR3 is 15 residues. The CDR3 is CASSLRTVGTDTQYF. The CDR3 DNA is TGTGCCAGCAGCCTACGGACAGTGGGAACAGATACGCAGTATTTT.

The V gene is TRBV5-4, the J gene TRBJ1-3, with D hard to call. V dropped 7 bases and J dropped 1 base, with 9 bases sitting between them. Germline V gene data show CDR1 as SGHNT and CDR2 as YYREEE (reference sequence). This CDR3 has 13 amino acids. CDR3 DNA sequence: TGTGCCAGCCACGGGGAATCTGGAAACACCATATATTTT. Its protein product is CASHGESGNTIYF.

This clone has only a few counts. The chain has TRBV6-5 and TRBJ1-2; 8 bases map to TRBD1. Germline V gene data show CDR1 as MNHEY and CDR2 as SVGAGI. The CDR3 sequence is 13 residues long. The trim removed 7 bases at V and 3 bases at J, leaving 4 bases unmatched. CDR3 sequence: CASTGDRHYGYTF. As DNA, the CDR3 is TGTGCCAGCACGGGGGACAGGCACTATGGCTACACCTTC.

The chain links TRBV28 to TRBJ1-4; 9 nucleotides match TRBD1. V lost 5 bases, J lost 8 bases, and 0 bases stayed unmatched. The CDR3 length is 12 residues. Germline values: CDR1 MDHEN, CDR2 SYDVKM. CDR3 in amino acids: CASSDRGEKLFF. CDR3 nucleotide sequence: TGTGCCAGCAGTGACAGGGGGGAAAAACTGTTTTTT.

This clone appeared a few times. The chain is built from TRBV2 and TRBJ1-2, with D unresolved. The CDR3 loop spans 11 amino acids. Germline CDR1 is SNHLY and CDR2 is FYNNEI. Trimming cost V 9 bases and J 7 bases, with 12 bases left between them. In DNA form, the CDR3 reads TGTGCCAGGCGTGAGGGAAGTGGCTACACCTTC. It encodes CARREGSGYTF.

The chain employs TRBV5-6 and TRBJ2-7, with unresolved D. Germline assignment: CDR1 SGHDT and CDR2 YYEEEE. The CDR3 length is 14 residues. V was pared by 3 bases and J by 0 bases, with 10 bases between. CDR3 residues: CASSYLKSSYEQYF. The CDR3 bases are TGTGCCAGCAGCTATCTCAAGAGCTCCTACGAGCAGTACTTC.

The chain employs TRBV11-2 and TRBJ1-1, with 8 bases aligning to TRBD1. The CDR3 is 16 amino acids. In germline, CDR1 is SGHAT, CDR2 FQNNGV. Germline trimming cut 1 base from V and 0 bases from J; bases unmatched to any gene: 4. The CDR3 loop reads CASSLASGGLNTEAFF. The CDR3 region has the DNA TGTGCCAGCAGCTTAGCTTCAGGGGGCTTGAACACTGAAGCTTTCTTT. Full variable domain (outside the CDR3, taken from reference TRBV11-2 and TRBJ1-1): EAGVAQSPRYKIIEKRQSVAFWCNPISGHATLYWYQQILGQGPKLLIQFQNNGVVDDSQLPKDRFSAERLKGVDSTLKIQPAKLEDSAVYLCASSLASGGLNTEAFFGQGTRLTVV.

The rearrangement links TRBV29-1 to TRBJ2-3; 7 bases are shared with TRBD2. V lost 5 bases, J lost 2 bases, and 10 bases stayed unmatched. There are 15 residues in the CDR3. Germline V gene lookup returns CDR1 SQVTM and CDR2 ANQGSEA. The CDR3 spells CSVFRTRTPTDTQYF. CDR3 in DNA: TGCAGCGTTTTTCGGACTAGAACCCCCACAGATACGCAGTATTTT.

In DNA form, the CDR3 reads TGTGCCAGCAAAACAGGGGGTATCGGGGAGCTGTTTTTT. This codes for CASKTGGIGELFF. This chain connects TRBV6-5 to TRBJ2-2, with 8 positions matching TRBD1. The CDR3 is 13 amino acids. Germline CDR1 MNHEY, CDR2 SVGAGI. V was pared by 7 bases and J by 7 bases, with 5 bases of the junction left unmatched.

This clone is a singleton in its sample. The gene calls are TRBV9 and TRBJ1-2, with D tentatively TRBD1 (5 bases). The germline V gene encodes CDR1 SGDLS and CDR2 YYNGEE. The CDR3 covers 12 residues. V lost 4 bases and J 4 bases, leaving 8 bases between the germline ends. The chain's CDR3 is CASSPGGYGYTF. CDR3 DNA sequence: TGTGCCAGCAGCCCCGGGGGCTATGGCTACACCTTC.

This rearrangement joins TRBV27 to TRBJ2-7; TRBD1 aligns across 9 bases. This CDR3 has 15 amino acids. V shed 6 bases and J 3 bases; nucleotides not matched to a gene: 9. Germline V gene sequence: CDR1 MNHEY, CDR2 SMNVEV (reference sequence). The CDR3 loop reads CASSRPGQGHYEQYF. Here the CDR3 DNA reads TGTGCCAGCAGCCGCCCGGGACAGGGCCACTACGAGCAGTACTTC.

The CDR3 DNA reads as TGTGCCAGCAGTGGGGACAGGTGGGGTGAAAAACTGTTTTTT. This translates into CASSGDRWGEKLFF. V and J are TRBV6-1 and TRBJ1-4, with 8 bases lining up with TRBD1. This CDR3 region has 14 residues. The V gene's germline CDR1 is MNHNS and CDR2 SASEGT. Trimming removed 4 bases from V and 7 bases from J; junction bases left unmatched: 5.

The chain combines TRBV27 with TRBJ1-5, with D unclear. V dropped 4 bases and J dropped 4 bases, with 8 bases sitting between them. Germline lookup yields CDR1 MNHEY and CDR2 SMNVEV (reference sequence). CDR3 length equals 13 residues. The CDR3 DNA sequence: TGTGCCAGCAGTTATGTGCGAAATCAGCCCCAGCATTTT. Its translation: CASSYVRNQPQHF.